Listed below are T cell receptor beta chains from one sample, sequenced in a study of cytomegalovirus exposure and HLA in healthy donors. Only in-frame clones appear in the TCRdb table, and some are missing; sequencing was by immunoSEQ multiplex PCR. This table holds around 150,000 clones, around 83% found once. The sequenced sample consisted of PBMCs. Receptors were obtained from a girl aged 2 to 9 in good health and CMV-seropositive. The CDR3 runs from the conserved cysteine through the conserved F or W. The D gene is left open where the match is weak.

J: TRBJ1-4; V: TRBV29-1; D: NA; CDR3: CSVGTRGSTNEKLFF
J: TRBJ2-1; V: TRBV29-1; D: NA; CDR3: CSATAYNEQFF
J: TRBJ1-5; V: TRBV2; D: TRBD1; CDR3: CASKPQGEWRSNQPQHF
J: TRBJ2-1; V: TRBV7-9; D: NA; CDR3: CASSLRREHRQNEQFF
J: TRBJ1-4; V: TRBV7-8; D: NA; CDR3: CASSLARRDRRQKLFF
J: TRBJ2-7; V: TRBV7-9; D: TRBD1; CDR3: CASSSTGGQGFLEQYF
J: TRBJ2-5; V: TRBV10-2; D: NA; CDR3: CASSLTVRETQYF
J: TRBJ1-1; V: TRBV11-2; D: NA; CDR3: CASSPDRYTEAFF
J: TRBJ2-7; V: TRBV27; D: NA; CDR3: CASSWGGSYEQYF
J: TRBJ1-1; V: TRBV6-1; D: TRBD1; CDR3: CASSEVTGSTEAFF
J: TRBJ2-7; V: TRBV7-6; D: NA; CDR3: CASSLEGAGYEQYF
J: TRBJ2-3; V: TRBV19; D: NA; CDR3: CASSVKYRPHTDTQYF
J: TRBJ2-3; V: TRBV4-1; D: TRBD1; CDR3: CASSQKQGASVGTDTQYF
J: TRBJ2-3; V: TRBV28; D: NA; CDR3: CASSPPGQGTDTQYF
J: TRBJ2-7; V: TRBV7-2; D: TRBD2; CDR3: CASSLTSGTYEQYF
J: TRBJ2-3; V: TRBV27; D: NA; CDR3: CASSSYTDTQYF
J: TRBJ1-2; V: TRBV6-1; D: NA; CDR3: CASRAGSGYTF
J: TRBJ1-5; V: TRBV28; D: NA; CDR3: CASSSRDQPQHF
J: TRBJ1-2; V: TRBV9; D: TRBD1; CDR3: CASSVRTGDGYTF
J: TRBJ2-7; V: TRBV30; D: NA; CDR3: CAWGSLSYEQYF
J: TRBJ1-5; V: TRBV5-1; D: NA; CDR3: CASSLEGYSNQPQHF
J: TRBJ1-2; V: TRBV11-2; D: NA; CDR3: CASSPSYRDGYTF
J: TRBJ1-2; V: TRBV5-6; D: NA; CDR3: CASTYHRAMVKGYTF
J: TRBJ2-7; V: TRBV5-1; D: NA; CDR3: CASSLDRASYEQYF
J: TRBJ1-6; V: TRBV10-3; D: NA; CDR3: CAISDLGGENSPLHF
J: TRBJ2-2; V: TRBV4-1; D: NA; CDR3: CASSRKADRTYTGELFF
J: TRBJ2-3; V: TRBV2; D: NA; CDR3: CASSSTSDTQYF
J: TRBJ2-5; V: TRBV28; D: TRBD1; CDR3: CASSPQGARRETQYF
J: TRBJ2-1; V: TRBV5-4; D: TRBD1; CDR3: CASSTGQGAYEQFF
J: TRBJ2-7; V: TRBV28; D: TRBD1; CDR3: CASRGSGTGTYEQYF
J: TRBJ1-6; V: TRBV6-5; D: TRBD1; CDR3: CASSYKGTANSPLHF
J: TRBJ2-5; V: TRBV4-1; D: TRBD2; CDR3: CASSQDWREAETQYF
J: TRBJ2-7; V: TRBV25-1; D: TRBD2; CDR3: CASRMGGSVSYEQYF
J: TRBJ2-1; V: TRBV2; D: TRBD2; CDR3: CASNPAGVTDEQFF
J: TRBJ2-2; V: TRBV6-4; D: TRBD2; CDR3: CASSEAGGPGELFF